This T cell receptor (beta chain) was captured in a study of T cells after posttransplantation cyclophosphamide. Assay used: immunoSEQ multiplex PCR; TCRdb lists only in-frame clones, some missing. The data contain about 22,000 clones, roughly nine tenths of them singletons. V gave up 7 bases and J gave up 2 bases; unmatched junction bases: 3. Germline CDR1 and CDR2: SNHLY and FYNNEI. The CDR3 has 13 amino acids. Sampled 1 year posttransplant, controls received myeloablative marrow transplants, methotrexate and a calcineurin inhibitor. The chain carries TRBV2 and TRBJ2-7; the match to TRBD2 covers 9 bases. The sequenced sample was PBMCs, obtained after an allogeneic stem cell transplant with a calcineurin inhibitor and methotrexate. The source of this sequence is a female patient in her forties or fifties who received an allogeneic stem cell transplant from an unrelated donor, was CMV-positive, and had chronic GVHD only. A subset of T cells may come from the graft donor. This CDR3 is CASNAGGPYEQYF. In DNA, the CDR3 is TGTGCCAGCAATGCGGGAGGGCCCTACGAGCAGTACTTC.